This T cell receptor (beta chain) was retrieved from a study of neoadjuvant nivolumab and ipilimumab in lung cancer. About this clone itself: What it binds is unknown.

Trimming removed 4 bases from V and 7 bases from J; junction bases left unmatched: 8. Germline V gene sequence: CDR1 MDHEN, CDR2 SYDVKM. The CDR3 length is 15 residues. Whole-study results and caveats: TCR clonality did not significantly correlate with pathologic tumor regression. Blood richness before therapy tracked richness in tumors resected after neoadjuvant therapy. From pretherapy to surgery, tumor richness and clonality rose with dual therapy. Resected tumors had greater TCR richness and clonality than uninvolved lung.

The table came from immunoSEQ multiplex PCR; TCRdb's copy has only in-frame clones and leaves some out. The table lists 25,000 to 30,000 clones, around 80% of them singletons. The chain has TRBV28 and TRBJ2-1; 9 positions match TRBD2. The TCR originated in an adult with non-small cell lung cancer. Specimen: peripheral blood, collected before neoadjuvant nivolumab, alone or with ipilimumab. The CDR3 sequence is CASSSGAGGRNEQFF. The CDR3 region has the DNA TGTGCCAGCAGTTCGGGCGCGGGGGGGCGGAATGAGCAGTTCTTC.